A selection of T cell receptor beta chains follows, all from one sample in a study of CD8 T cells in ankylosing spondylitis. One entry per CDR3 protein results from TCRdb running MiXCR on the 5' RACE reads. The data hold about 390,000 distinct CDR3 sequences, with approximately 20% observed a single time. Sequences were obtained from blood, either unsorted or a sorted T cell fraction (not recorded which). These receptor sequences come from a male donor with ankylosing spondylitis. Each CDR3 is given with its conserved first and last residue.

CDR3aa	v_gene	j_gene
CASSIDGGERDMNEQFF	TRBV19	TRBJ2-1
CASSLDYSSTDTQYF	TRBV5-1	TRBJ2-3
CASSLESTEAFF	TRBV5-1	TRBJ1-1
CASSLVLPGYLSGANVLTF	TRBV7-8	TRBJ2-6
CASSYSGNEETQYF	TRBV12-3/TRBV12-4	TRBJ2-5
CASSLVRDPGREQFF	TRBV7-2	TRBJ2-1
CASSGQSGLGNTIYF	TRBV12-3/TRBV12-4	TRBJ1-3
CAIRGWTYEQYF	TRBV10-3	TRBJ2-7
CSVEAPGRELFF	TRBV29-1	TRBJ2-2
CSVVGLAGRYNEQFF	TRBV29-1	TRBJ2-1
CASSLHRGLAEYNEQFF	TRBV14	TRBJ2-1
CASSQGLYGNTIYF	TRBV6-1	TRBJ1-3
CASSYGQGVTEAFF	TRBV6-5	TRBJ1-1
CASSGGIQRNTGELFF	TRBV5-6	TRBJ2-2
CASSYYAGTSDNEQFF	TRBV6-2/TRBV6-3	TRBJ2-1
CAISAVDEQYF	TRBV10-3	TRBJ2-7
CASSLRPGSADTQYF	TRBV7-2	TRBJ2-3
CASSQVAGLDYGYTF	TRBV4-2	TRBJ1-2
CASSHRQGISYEQYF	TRBV4-3	TRBJ2-7
CAIRGLVNTGELFF	TRBV2	TRBJ2-2
CASSRSRIPGGRGGYEQYF	TRBV11-2	TRBJ2-7
CASSLVWRAGGGEQFF	TRBV7-2	TRBJ2-1
CASSYSRTNYEQYF	TRBV5-1	TRBJ2-7
CSVQSASYNEQFF	TRBV29-1	TRBJ2-1
CASSREILGIGTEAFF	TRBV6-1	TRBJ1-1
CASSLRTARGNEKLFF	TRBV7-9	TRBJ1-4
CSANHYNEQFF	TRBV20-1	TRBJ2-1
CASSLEGITDTQYF	TRBV5-1	TRBJ2-3
CASSLGSQAGTEAFF	TRBV5-1	TRBJ1-1
CASSVLPSSGANVLTF	TRBV9	TRBJ2-6
CASSLAATSVSYEQYF	TRBV7-6	TRBJ2-7